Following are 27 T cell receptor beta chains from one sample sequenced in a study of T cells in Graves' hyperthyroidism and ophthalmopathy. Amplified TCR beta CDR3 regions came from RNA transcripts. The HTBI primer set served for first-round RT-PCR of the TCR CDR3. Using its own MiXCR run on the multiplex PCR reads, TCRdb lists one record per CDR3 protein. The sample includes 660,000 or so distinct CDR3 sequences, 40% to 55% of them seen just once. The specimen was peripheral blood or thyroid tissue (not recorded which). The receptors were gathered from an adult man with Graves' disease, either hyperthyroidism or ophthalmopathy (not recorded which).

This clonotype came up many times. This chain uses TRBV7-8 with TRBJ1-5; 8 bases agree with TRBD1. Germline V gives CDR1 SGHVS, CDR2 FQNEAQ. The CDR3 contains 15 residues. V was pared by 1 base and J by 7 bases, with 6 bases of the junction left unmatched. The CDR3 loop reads CASSLDGRGRQPQHF. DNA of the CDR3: TGTGCCAGCAGCTTAGACGGCAGGGGGCGACAGCCCCAGCATTTT.

CDR3 coding DNA: TGTGCCAGCAGCTTGGAGACCTCGGGGACTGAAGCTTTCTTT. It is translated as CASSLETSGTEAFF. The chain has TRBV7-2 and TRBJ1-1; D gene unclear. Trimming cost V 3 bases and J 5 bases, with 13 bases left between them. Germline-derived CDR1 and CDR2 are SGHTA and FQGNSA. The CDR3 loop spans 14 amino acids.

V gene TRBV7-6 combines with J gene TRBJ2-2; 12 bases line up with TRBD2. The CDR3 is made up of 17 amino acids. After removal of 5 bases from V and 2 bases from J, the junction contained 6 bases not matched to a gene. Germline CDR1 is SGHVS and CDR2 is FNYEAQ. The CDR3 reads CASSKLAGGANTGELFF. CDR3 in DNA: TGTGCCAGCAGCAAACTAGCGGGGGGTGCTAACACCGGGGAGCTGTTTTTT.

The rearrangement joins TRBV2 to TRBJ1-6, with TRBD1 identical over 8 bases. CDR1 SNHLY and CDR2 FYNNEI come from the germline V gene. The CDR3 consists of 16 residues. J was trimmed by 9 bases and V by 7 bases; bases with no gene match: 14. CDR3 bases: TGTGCCAGCACCGCTAGGGCAGGGGGCATTGGTTCACCCCTCCACTTT. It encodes CASTARAGGIGSPLHF.

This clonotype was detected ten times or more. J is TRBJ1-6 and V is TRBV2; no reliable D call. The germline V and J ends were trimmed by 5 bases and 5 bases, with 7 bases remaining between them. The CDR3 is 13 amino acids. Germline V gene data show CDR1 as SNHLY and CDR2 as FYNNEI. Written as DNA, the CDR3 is TGTGCCAGCAGTAGGGATCATAATTCACCCCTCCACTTT. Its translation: CASSRDHNSPLHF. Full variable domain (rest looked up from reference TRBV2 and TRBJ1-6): EPEVTQTPSHQVTQMGQEVILRCVPISNHLYFYWYRQILGQKVEFLVSFYNNEISEKSEIFDDQFSVERPDGSNFTLKIRSTKLEDSAMYFCASSRDHNSPLHFGNGTRLTVT.

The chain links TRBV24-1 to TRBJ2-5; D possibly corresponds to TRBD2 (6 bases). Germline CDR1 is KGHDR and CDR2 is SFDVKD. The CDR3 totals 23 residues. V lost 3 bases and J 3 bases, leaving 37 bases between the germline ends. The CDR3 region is CATSDAPGGDTDGRRGVEETQYF. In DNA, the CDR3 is TGTGCCACCAGTGATGCGCCCGGGGGAGATACGGACGGACGCCGAGGGGTCGAAGAGACCCAGTACTTC.

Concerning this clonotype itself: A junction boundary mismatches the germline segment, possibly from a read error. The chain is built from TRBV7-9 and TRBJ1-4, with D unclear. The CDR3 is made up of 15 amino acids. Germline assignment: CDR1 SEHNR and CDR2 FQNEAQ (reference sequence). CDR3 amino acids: CASSLFGITNEKLFF. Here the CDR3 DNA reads TGTGCCAGCAGTTTATTCGGGATCACTAACGAAAAACTGTTTTTT. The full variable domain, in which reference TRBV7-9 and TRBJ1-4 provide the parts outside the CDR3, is DTGVSQNPRHKITKRGQNVTFRCDPISEHNRLYWYRQTLGQGPEFLTYFQNEAQLEKSRLLSDRFSAERPKGSFSTLEIQRTEQGDSAMYLCASSLFGITNEKLFFGSGTQLSVL.

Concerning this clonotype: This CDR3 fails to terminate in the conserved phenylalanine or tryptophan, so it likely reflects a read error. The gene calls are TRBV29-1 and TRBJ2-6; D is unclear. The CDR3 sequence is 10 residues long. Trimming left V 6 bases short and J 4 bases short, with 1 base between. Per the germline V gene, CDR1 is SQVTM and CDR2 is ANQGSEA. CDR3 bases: TGCAGCGTGGGGGCCAACGTCCTGACTCCA. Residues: CSVGANVLTP.

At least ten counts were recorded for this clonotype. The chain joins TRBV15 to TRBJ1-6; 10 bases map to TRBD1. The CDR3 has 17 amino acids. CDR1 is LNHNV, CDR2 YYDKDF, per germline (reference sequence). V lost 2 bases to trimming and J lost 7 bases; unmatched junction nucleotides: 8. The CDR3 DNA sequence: TGTGCCACCAGCAGAACCCTGACAGGGGGCGGAAATTCACCCCTCCACTTT. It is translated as CATSRTLTGGGNSPLHF.

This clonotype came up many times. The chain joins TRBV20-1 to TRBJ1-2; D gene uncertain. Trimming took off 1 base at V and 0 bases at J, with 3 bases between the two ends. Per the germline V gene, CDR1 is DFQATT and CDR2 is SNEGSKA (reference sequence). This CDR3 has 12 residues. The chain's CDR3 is CSARAANYGYTF. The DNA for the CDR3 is TGCAGTGCTAGAGCAGCTAACTATGGCTACACCTTC.

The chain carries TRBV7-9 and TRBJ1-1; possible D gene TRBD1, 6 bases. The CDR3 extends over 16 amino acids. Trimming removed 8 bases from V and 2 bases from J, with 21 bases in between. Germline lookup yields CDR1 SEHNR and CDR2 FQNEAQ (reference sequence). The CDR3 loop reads CASSRRGGAGNTEAFF. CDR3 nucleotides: TGTGCCAGCTCCAGAAGGGGGGGCGCAGGAAACACTGAAGCTTTCTTT.

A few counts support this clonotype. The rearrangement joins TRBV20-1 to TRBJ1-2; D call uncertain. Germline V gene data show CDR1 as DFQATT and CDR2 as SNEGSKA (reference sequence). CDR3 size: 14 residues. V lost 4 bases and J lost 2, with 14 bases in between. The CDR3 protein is CSATRGGLNYGYTF. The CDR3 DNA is TGCAGTGCTACCCGCGGAGGGCTAAACTATGGCTACACCTTC.

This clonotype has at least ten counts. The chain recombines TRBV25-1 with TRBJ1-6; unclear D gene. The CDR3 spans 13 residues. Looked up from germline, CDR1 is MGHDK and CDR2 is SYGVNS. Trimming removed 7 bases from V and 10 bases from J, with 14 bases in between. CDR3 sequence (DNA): TGTGCCAGCAATGTAAACAGCAACTCACCCCTCCACTTT. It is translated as CASNVNSNSPLHF.

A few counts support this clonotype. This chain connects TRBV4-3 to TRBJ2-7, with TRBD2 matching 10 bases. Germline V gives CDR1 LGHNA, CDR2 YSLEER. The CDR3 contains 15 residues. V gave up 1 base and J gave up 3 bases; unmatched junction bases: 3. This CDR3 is CASSQGGLAVYEQYF. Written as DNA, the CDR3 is TGCGCCAGCAGCCAAGGCGGACTAGCGGTCTACGAGCAGTACTTC.

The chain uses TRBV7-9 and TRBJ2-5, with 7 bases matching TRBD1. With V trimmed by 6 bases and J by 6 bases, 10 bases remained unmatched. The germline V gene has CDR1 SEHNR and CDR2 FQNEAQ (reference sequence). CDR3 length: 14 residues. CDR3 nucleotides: TGTGCCAGCAGTCTTGGACAGGCTAGGAAGACCCAGTACTTC. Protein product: CASSLGQARKTQYF.

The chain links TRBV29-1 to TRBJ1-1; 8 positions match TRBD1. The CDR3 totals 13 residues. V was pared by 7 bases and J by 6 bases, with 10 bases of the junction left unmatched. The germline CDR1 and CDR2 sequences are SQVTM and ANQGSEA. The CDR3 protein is CSDTTTGEAEAFF. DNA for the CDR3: TGCAGCGATACTACGACAGGGGAGGCTGAAGCTTTCTTT.

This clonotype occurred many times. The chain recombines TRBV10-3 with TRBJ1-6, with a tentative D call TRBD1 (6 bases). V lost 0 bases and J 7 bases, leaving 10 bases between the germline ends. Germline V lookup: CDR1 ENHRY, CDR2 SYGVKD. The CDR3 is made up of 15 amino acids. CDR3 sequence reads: CAISESGGWNSPLHF. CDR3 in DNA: TGTGCCATCAGTGAGTCAGGGGGATGGAATTCACCCCTCCACTTT.

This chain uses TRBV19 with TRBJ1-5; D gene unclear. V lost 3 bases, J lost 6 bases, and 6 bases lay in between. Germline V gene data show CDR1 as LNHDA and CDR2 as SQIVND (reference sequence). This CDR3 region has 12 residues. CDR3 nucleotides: TGTGCCAGTAGTATTCCGGGTCAGCCCCAGCATTTT. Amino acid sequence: CASSIPGQPQHF.

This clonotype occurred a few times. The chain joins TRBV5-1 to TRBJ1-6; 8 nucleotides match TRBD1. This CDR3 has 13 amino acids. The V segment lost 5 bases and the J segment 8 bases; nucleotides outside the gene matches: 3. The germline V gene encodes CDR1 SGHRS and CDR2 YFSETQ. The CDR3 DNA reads TGCGCCAGCAGGACAGGGGTAGATTCACCCCTCCACTTT. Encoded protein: CASRTGVDSPLHF.

CDR3 residues: CASSFTDATNEAFF. DNA for the CDR3: TGTGCCAGCAGCTTCACGGACGCGACTAATGAAGCTTTCTTT. This sequence joins TRBV7-9 and TRBJ1-1; D unclear. V dropped 3 bases and J dropped 7 bases, with 15 bases sitting between them. The CDR3 spans 14 residues. Germline V gene lookup returns CDR1 SEHNR and CDR2 FQNEAQ (reference sequence).

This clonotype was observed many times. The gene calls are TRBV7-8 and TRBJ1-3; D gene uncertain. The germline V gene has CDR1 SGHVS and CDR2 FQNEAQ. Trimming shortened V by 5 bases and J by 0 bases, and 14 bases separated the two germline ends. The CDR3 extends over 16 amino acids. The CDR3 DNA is TGTGCCAGCAGCCTCTCCGCACGGAGCTCTGGAAACACCATATATTTT. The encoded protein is CASSLSARSSGNTIYF.

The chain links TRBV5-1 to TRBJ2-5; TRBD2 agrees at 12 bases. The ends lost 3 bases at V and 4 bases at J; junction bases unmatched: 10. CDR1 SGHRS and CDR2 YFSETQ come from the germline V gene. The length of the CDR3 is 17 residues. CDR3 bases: TGCGCCAGCAGCTGGCCGACTAGCGGGAGTGGCAGAGAGACCCAGTACTTC. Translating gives CASSWPTSGSGRETQYF.

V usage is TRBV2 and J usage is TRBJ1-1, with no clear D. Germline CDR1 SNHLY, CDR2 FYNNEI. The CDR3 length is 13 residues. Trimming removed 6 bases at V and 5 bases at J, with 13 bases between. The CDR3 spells CASSQDLGTEAFF. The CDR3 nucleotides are TGTGCCAGCAGCCAAGATCTCGGTACTGAAGCTTTCTTT.

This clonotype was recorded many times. The CDR3 region is CATGGQWEETQYF. The CDR3 region has the DNA TGTGCCACCGGGGGACAGTGGGAGGAGACCCAGTACTTC. This rearrangement joins TRBV24-1 to TRBJ2-5; 7 bases align to TRBD1. CDR3 length equals 13 residues. Losses at the gene ends were 9 bases for V and 5 bases for J; bases not matched to a gene: 8. The germline V gene has CDR1 KGHDR and CDR2 SFDVKD.

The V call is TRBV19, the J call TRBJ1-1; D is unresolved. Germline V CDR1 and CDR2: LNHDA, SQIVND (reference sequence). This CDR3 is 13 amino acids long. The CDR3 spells CASVPGRDTEAFF. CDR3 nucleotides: TGTGCTAGTGTGCCGGGGAGGGACACTGAAGCTTTCTTT. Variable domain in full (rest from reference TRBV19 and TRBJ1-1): DGGITQSPKYLFRKEGQNVTLSCEQNLNHDAMYWYRQDPGQGLRLIYYSQIVNDFQKGDIAEGYSVSREKKESFPLTVTSAQKNPTAFYLCASVPGRDTEAFFGQGTRLTVV.

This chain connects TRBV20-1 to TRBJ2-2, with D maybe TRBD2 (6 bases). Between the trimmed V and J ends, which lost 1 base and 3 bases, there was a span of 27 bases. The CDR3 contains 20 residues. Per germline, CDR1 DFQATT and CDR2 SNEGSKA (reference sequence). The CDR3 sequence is CSARALLVPAGLTYTGELFF. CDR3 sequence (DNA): TGCAGTGCTAGAGCCCTTCTCGTCCCAGCGGGCCTTACCTACACCGGGGAGCTGTTTTTT.

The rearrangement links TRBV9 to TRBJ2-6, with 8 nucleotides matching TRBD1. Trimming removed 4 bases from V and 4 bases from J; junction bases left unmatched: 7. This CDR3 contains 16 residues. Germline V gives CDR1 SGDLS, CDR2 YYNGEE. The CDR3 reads CASSTGQGRGANVLTF. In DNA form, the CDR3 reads TGTGCCAGCAGCACTGGACAGGGAAGAGGGGCCAACGTCCTGACTTTC.